Given below is one TCR beta chain in context. Method: immunoSEQ multiplex PCR; TCRdb's copy keeps in-frame clones and lacks some. The sample holds 50,000 or so clones, 80% to 90% seen once. Germline loops: CDR1 SQVTM, CDR2 ANQGSEA. Trimming shortened V by 4 bases and J by 4 bases, and 13 bases separated the two germline ends. This CDR3 comprises 13 residues. The data derive from a study of blood T cell repertoires in COVID-19. What was sequenced was peripheral blood. The receptor's source is a man aged 65 to 85 with acute or convalescent COVID-19. This sequence joins TRBV29-1 and TRBJ1-2, with D possibly matching TRBD1 (5 bases). The CDR3 DNA is TGCAGCGTTGTGGTCCGGGGGAGCTATGGCTACACCTTC. Encoded protein: CSVVVRGSYGYTF.